One sample yielded the 23 T cell receptor beta chains listed below, sequenced in a study of shared clonotypes between healthy human individuals. TCRdb's copy holds only in-frame clones and misses some; the assay was immunoSEQ multiplex PCR. The table includes about 2.2 million clones, just over 90% detected once. CD8 cells classed as naive were CD45RO-negative and positively selected for CCR7, excluding terminally differentiated effector memory CD45RA+ cells. The specimen was naive CD8+ T cells from PBMCs. These receptors all come from a man younger than 35 in good health. Some clones in this sample may be carry-over from other donors' samples.

This chain joins TRBV6-5 and TRBJ1-6; a possible D gene is TRBD1 (5 bases). CDR1 is MNHEY, CDR2 SVGAGI, per germline. The ends were cut back, 8 bases at V and 7 bases at J, with 12 bases in the middle. This CDR3 has 13 residues. The CDR3 bases are TGTGCCAGCCTGGGGCATCGGAATTCACCCCTCCACTTT. It is translated as CASLGHRNSPLHF.

The chain employs TRBV9 and TRBJ1-1, with D possibly being TRBD1 (5 bases). The CDR3 runs 18 residues. With 0 bases removed from V and 1 base from J, the gap between germline ends came to 19 bases. CDR1 SGDLS and CDR2 YYNGEE come from the germline V gene. CDR3 residues: CASSVASRPPGENTEAFF. The CDR3 DNA is TGTGCCAGCAGCGTAGCCTCTCGGCCTCCGGGGGAGAACACTGAAGCTTTCTTT.

The rearrangement links TRBV11-3 to TRBJ1-1, with a weak D call TRBD1 (5 bases). The CDR3 contains 15 residues. The germline CDR1 and CDR2 sequences are SGHNT and YENEEA. With 4 bases removed from V and 2 bases from J, the gap between germline ends came to 14 bases. The CDR3 coding sequence is TGTGCCAGCAGCTCCCGGGACGGGGAAAACACTGAAGCTTTCTTT. It specifies CASSSRDGENTEAFF.

The CDR3 bases are TGCGCCAGCAGCTCTACGACAGAGGGGTATTTCTACGAGCAGTACTTC. Protein: CASSSTTEGYFYEQYF. The V call is TRBV10-1, the J call TRBJ2-7; either TRBD1 or TRBD2 may fit D (5 bases each). With 6 bases removed from V and 3 bases from J, the gap between germline ends came to 21 bases. Germline V lookup: CDR1 WNHNN, CDR2 SYGVQD (reference sequence). The CDR3 runs 16 residues.

The V call is TRBV7-9, the J call TRBJ2-7; D ambiguous. The V end was cut by 5 bases, the J end by 2 bases, with 10 bases between. Germline CDR1 is SEHNR and CDR2 is FQNEAQ (reference sequence). The CDR3 length is 13 residues. The CDR3 DNA follows: TGTGCCAGCAGCCCCGTGGAAGCCTACGAGCAGTACTTC. Protein product: CASSPVEAYEQYF.

The V gene is TRBV9, the J gene TRBJ2-3; 8 positions agree with TRBD2. The germline CDR1 and CDR2 sequences are SGDLS and YYNGEE. This CDR3 has 16 residues. Trimming removed 1 base from V and 0 bases from J; junction bases left unmatched: 4. The CDR3 sequence is CASSVFGRASTDTQYF. The CDR3 nucleotides are TGTGCCAGCAGCGTATTCGGGAGGGCTAGCACAGATACGCAGTATTTT.

The J gene is TRBJ2-7, the V gene TRBV29-1; 9 bases map to TRBD2. The CDR3 contains 14 residues. From germline, CDR1 is SQVTM and CDR2 ANQGSEA. Trimming removed 4 bases from V and 9 bases from J; junction bases left unmatched: 13. This CDR3 reads CSVVEASGALGQYF. The CDR3 nucleotides read TGCAGCGTTGTGGAGGCTAGCGGGGCTTTGGGGCAGTACTTC.

The chain uses TRBV4-2 and TRBJ2-1; 7 bases line up with TRBD2. The ends lost 0 bases at V and 9 bases at J; junction bases unmatched: 17. Germline V gives CDR1 LGHNA, CDR2 YNFKEQ. CDR3 length: 18 residues. CDR3 protein: CASSQEGGAGVGSGEQFF. The CDR3 DNA is TGTGCCAGCAGCCAAGAAGGAGGTGCGGGGGTTGGTTCGGGTGAGCAGTTCTTC.

The chain combines TRBV27 with TRBJ1-4; TRBD1 is a possible D gene (6 bases). The CDR3 runs to 18 residues. Germline V lookup: CDR1 MNHEY, CDR2 SMNVEV (reference sequence). V dropped 6 bases and J dropped 8 bases, with 28 bases sitting between them. The CDR3 DNA sequence: TGTGCCAGCAGCCAACGGACAGTCCGTCCCCAAGTACGGGAAAAACTGTTTTTT. Amino acid sequence: CASSQRTVRPQVREKLFF.

V usage is TRBV5-6 and J usage is TRBJ2-7; 8 bases match TRBD2. This CDR3 has 15 amino acids. V shed 0 bases, J shed 3 bases, and the junction held 5 bases outside the gene matches. The germline V gene encodes CDR1 SGHDT and CDR2 YYEEEE. CDR3 nucleotides: TGTGCCAGCAGCTTGGTTGCGGGAGGCCACTACGAGCAGTACTTC. Translating gives CASSLVAGGHYEQYF.

CDR3 sequence: CASSPRTGAGYEQYF. DNA of the CDR3: TGTGCCAGCAGTCCAAGGACAGGGGCCGGGTACGAGCAGTACTTC. The chain recombines TRBV27 with TRBJ2-7; 9 bases are a match to TRBD1. The junction had 9 bases not matched to a gene; V was cut back by 5 bases and J by 4 bases. The germline gives CDR1 MNHEY, CDR2 SMNVEV (reference sequence). The CDR3 consists of 15 residues.

The chain uses TRBV7-9 and TRBJ1-1; TRBD1 agrees at 11 bases. The germline CDR1 and CDR2 sequences are SEHNR and FQNEAQ (reference sequence). The CDR3 consists of 17 residues. V trimming: 5 bases; J trimming: 0 bases; junction bases outside the gene matches: 8. In nucleotides, the CDR3 is TGTGCCAGCAGCCCCTGGACAGGGGGCACATTGAACACTGAAGCTTTCTTT. It encodes CASSPWTGGTLNTEAFF.

Turning to this clone: This specimen includes other DNA sequences encoding the same CDR3. CDR3 sequence: CASSPGGYNEQFF. As DNA, the CDR3 is TGTGCCAGCAGCCCCGGAGGCTACAATGAGCAGTTCTTC. The chain carries TRBV9 and TRBJ2-1; D possibly corresponds to TRBD2 (5 bases). Trimming took off 4 bases at V and 3 bases at J, with 8 bases between the two ends. This CDR3 contains 13 residues. From germline, CDR1 is SGDLS and CDR2 YYNGEE.

The V call is TRBV19, the J call TRBJ2-1; 9 bases fit TRBD1. Looked up from germline, CDR1 is LNHDA and CDR2 is SQIVND (reference sequence). This CDR3 has 14 residues. V dropped 7 bases and J dropped 3; count of bases not matched to a gene: 4. CDR3 in amino acids: CASNGQGRYNEQFF. In DNA form, the CDR3 reads TGTGCCAGTAATGGACAGGGGCGCTACAATGAGCAGTTCTTC. Full variable domain (missing parts from reference TRBV19 and TRBJ2-1): DGGITQSPKYLFRKEGQNVTLSCEQNLNHDAMYWYRQDPGQGLRLIYYSQIVNDFQKGDIAEGYSVSREKKESFPLTVTSAQKNPTAFYLCASNGQGRYNEQFFGPGTRLTVL.

This chain links TRBV4-1 with TRBJ2-5; no firm D call. Per germline, CDR1 MGHRA and CDR2 YSYEKL. The CDR3 has 12 amino acids. Trimming removed 5 bases from V and 0 bases from J, with 4 bases in between. CDR3: CASSAYQETQYF. The CDR3 DNA reads as TGCGCCAGCAGCGCGTACCAAGAGACCCAGTACTTC.

The chain has TRBV5-1 and TRBJ2-7; TRBD1 matches 11 bases. Germline CDR1 and CDR2: SGHRS and YFSETQ. The length of the CDR3 is 15 residues. The V gene end was trimmed by 5 bases and the J gene end by 3 bases; junction bases not matched to a gene: 7. The CDR3 DNA reads as TGCGCCAGCAGTAATCTCGGGACAGGGGGCTACGAGCAGTACTTC. This translates into CASSNLGTGGYEQYF.

The chain links TRBV4-2 to TRBJ2-1; TRBD1 matches 7 bases. The CDR3 has 16 residues. Germline V gene sequence: CDR1 LGHNA, CDR2 YNFKEQ. The junction had 10 bases not matched to a gene; V was cut back by 5 bases and J by 3 bases. The CDR3 DNA reads TGTGCCAGCAGCGTTCGACCGGGACAGATCTACAATGAGCAGTTCTTC. Protein: CASSVRPGQIYNEQFF.

The sample holds one count of this clone. This chain joins TRBV28 and TRBJ2-7; D ambiguous. The V gene lost 5 bases and the J gene lost 12 bases, with 23 bases spanning the gap. CDR1 is MDHEN and CDR2 is SYDVKM in the germline V gene. This CDR3 is 14 amino acids long. CDR3 sequence reads: CASSTVGSRFSAYF. The CDR3 nucleotides are TGTGCCAGCAGTACCGTGGGGTCTCGGTTTAGTGCGTACTTC.

The chain employs TRBV7-3 and TRBJ2-1; tentatively, D is TRBD1 or TRBD2 (5 bases each). Germline V gives CDR1 SGHTA, CDR2 FQGTGA. There are 13 residues in the CDR3. V lost 5 bases, J lost 2 bases, and 7 bases lay in between. The CDR3 DNA sequence: TGTGCCAGCAGCCAGGGAGCCTACAATGAGCAGTTCTTC. It yields the protein CASSQGAYNEQFF.

The V call is TRBV27, the J call TRBJ2-5, with 7 bases identical to TRBD1. Per the germline V gene, CDR1 is MNHEY and CDR2 is SMNVEV (reference sequence). The CDR3 is 14 residues long. V trimming: 6 bases; J trimming: 4 bases; junction bases outside the gene matches: 8. Written as DNA, the CDR3 is TGTGCCAGCAGATGGGACAGAGATCCAGAGACCCAGTACTTC. It codes for CASRWDRDPETQYF.

CDR3 DNA: TGTGCCAGTAGTATTGGAGGCAGGGGGCGCTTTGGGGCCAACGTCCTGACTTTC. Amino acids: CASSIGGRGRFGANVLTF. The chain joins TRBV19 to TRBJ2-6; 8 positions agree with TRBD1. The CDR3 length is 18 residues. Germline V CDR1 and CDR2: LNHDA, SQIVND (reference sequence). The V and J ends lost 3 bases and 3 bases, in that order; junction bases with no gene match: 10.

The genes are TRBV10-2 and TRBJ2-5; D not resolved. V was cut by 2 bases and J by 5 bases, with 6 bases left in between. The CDR3 totals 12 residues. The germline V gene has CDR1 WSHSY and CDR2 SAAADI. The CDR3, as DNA: TGCGCCAGCAGTGAGGTAGGGGAGACCCAGTACTTC. Its protein is CASSEVGETQYF.

The chain couples TRBV29-1 to TRBJ1-2; D is undetermined. This CDR3 spans 14 amino acids. V was trimmed by 0 bases and J by 7 bases, leaving 15 bases between them. From germline, CDR1 is SQVTM and CDR2 ANQGSEA. The CDR3 DNA reads as TGCAGCGTTGAAGATGTAGGCCAGGCGGGTGGCTACACCTTC. It codes for CSVEDVGQAGGYTF.